The 27 T cell receptor beta chains below were found in one sample sequenced in a study of shared clonotypes between healthy human individuals. TCRdb's copy holds only in-frame clones and misses some; the assay was immunoSEQ multiplex PCR. The table shows a few million clones, with 90% to 96% occurring only once. The source material was naive CD4+ T cells sorted from blood. As for subset: CD45RA+ positively selected. Receptors were obtained from a man between 18 and 35 years old in good health.

This clone occurred a few times. V and J are TRBV15 and TRBJ2-2; D gene unclear. The V gene lost 0 bases and the J gene lost 3 bases, with 8 bases spanning the gap. The CDR3 covers 15 residues. The germline CDR1 and CDR2 sequences are LNHNV and YYDKDF (reference sequence). CDR3 region: CATSRDKPDTGELFF. The CDR3 coding sequence is TGTGCCACCAGCAGAGATAAACCGGACACCGGGGAGCTGTTTTTT.

The rearrangement links TRBV15 to TRBJ1-2, with D possibly TRBD1 on 5 matching bases. Germline V gene lookup returns CDR1 LNHNV and CDR2 YYDKDF (reference sequence). The CDR3 spans 15 residues. V was clipped by 3 bases and J by 5 bases, with 16 bases between them. The CDR3 DNA sequence: TGTGCCACCAGCAGGGCCGGGACGCTTAATTATGGCTACACCTTC. Translation: CATSRAGTLNYGYTF.

The rearrangement joins TRBV9 to TRBJ2-1; D may correspond to TRBD1 or TRBD2 (5 bases each). Germline loops: CDR1 SGDLS, CDR2 YYNGEE. The CDR3 is made up of 15 amino acids. V shed 0 bases and J shed 4 bases, with 11 bases lying between them. In DNA form, the CDR3 reads TGTGCCAGCAGCGTAGAAGGGACCGATTACAATGAGCAGTTCTTC. This translates into CASSVEGTDYNEQFF.

This clone was detected once. The genes are TRBV5-8 and TRBJ2-7; 12 bases line up with TRBD1. CDR1 and CDR2 (germline): SGHTS, YDEGEE. CDR3 size: 14 residues. Losses at the gene ends were 5 bases for V and 7 bases for J; bases not matched to a gene: 7. The CDR3 spells CASRPGQGAWEQYF. The CDR3 nucleotides read TGTGCCAGCAGGCCGGGACAGGGGGCTTGGGAGCAGTACTTC.

The CDR3, as DNA: TGTGCCAGCAGCTTATCCACAGGGGCCCATGGCTACACCTTC. Residues: CASSLSTGAHGYTF. The rearrangement uses TRBV11-2 and TRBJ1-2; 7 bases align to TRBD1. Germline V gene sequence: CDR1 SGHAT, CDR2 FQNNGV. After removal of 2 bases from V and 6 bases from J, the junction contained 6 bases not matched to a gene. CDR3 length: 14 amino acids.

The rearrangement uses TRBV2 and TRBJ1-2, with TRBD1 matching over 9 bases. From germline, CDR1 is SNHLY and CDR2 FYNNEI. The trim removed 6 bases at V and 5 bases at J, leaving 10 bases unmatched. The CDR3 runs to 15 residues. The CDR3 sequence: CASREGQGLRYGYTF. The CDR3 DNA follows: TGTGCCAGCAGAGAGGGACAGGGATTGAGGTATGGCTACACCTTC.

This chain uses TRBV30 with TRBJ1-4, with D possibly being TRBD1 (6 bases). V lost 3 bases to trimming and J lost 7 bases, with 18 bases between them. CDR3 length equals 15 residues. Germline V gene lookup returns CDR1 GTSNPN and CDR2 SVGIG (reference sequence). CDR3 nucleotide sequence: TGTGCCTGGAGCGAGGGGGAAACTGTTTTTGAAAAACTGTTTTTT. This encodes CAWSEGETVFEKLFF.

Turning to this clone: The sample has other DNA sequences that encode this CDR3 too. The J gene is TRBJ2-7, the V gene TRBV18; D is perhaps TRBD1 (5 bases). Deletions cut 6 bases from V and 4 bases from J, with 13 bases between. The V gene's germline CDR1 is KGHSH and CDR2 LQKENI. This CDR3 contains 13 residues. The CDR3 region has the DNA TGTGCCAGCTCGCCTCGACAGCCGTACGAGCAGTACTTC. Encoded protein: CASSPRQPYEQYF.

The CDR3, as DNA: TGTGCCAGTAGTAAAGGGACAGGGTTCAACGAGCAGTACTTC. It codes for CASSKGTGFNEQYF. The J gene is TRBJ2-7, the V gene TRBV19; 9 bases match TRBD1. J gave up 5 bases and V 4 bases, and 6 bases lay outside the gene matches. The CDR3 has 14 amino acids. Germline-derived CDR1 and CDR2 are LNHDA and SQIVND (reference sequence).

V and J are TRBV2 and TRBJ2-1, with 14 bases fitting TRBD2. Trimming cost V 8 bases and J 2 bases; bases outside gene matches: 5. This CDR3 comprises 16 residues. Looked up from germline, CDR1 is SNHLY and CDR2 is FYNNEI. The CDR3 DNA is TGTGCCAGCGGGACTAGCGGGGGAGGAACCTACAATGAGCAGTTCTTC. Its translation is CASGTSGGGTYNEQFF.

V is TRBV9 and J is TRBJ2-2; the D gene is possibly TRBD2 (6 bases). The CDR3 has 13 residues. V lost 4 bases to trimming and J lost 5 bases, with 9 bases between them. The V gene's germline CDR1 is SGDLS and CDR2 YYNGEE. In nucleotides, the CDR3 is TGTGCCAGCAGCCCGGGGACTACCGGGGAGCTGTTTTTT. Translating it yields CASSPGTTGELFF. The whole variable domain, filled in from reference TRBV9 and TRBJ2-2, reads DSGVTQTPKHLITATGQRVTLRCSPRSGDLSVYWYQQSLDQGLQFLIQYYNGEERAKGNILERFSAQQFPDLHSELNLSSLELGDSALYFCASSPGTTGELFFGEGSRLTVL.

This clone was found once. CDR3: CAISRTGGISGNTIYF. The CDR3 bases are TGTGCCATCAGTCGGACAGGGGGTATTTCTGGAAACACCATATATTTT. The J gene is TRBJ1-3, the V gene TRBV10-3, with TRBD1 matching over 10 bases. V shed 5 bases and J 1 base; nucleotides not matched to a gene: 5. The CDR3 is 16 residues long. Germline values: CDR1 ENHRY, CDR2 SYGVKD.

The count of this clone is one. This chain joins TRBV27 and TRBJ2-7; TRBD2 might be the D (6 bases). Trimming shortened V by 1 base and J by 6 bases, and 7 bases separated the two germline ends. Per the germline V gene, CDR1 is MNHEY and CDR2 is SMNVEV (reference sequence). CDR3 size: 12 residues. The CDR3 loop is CASSLYGGEQYF. CDR3 nucleotides: TGTGCCAGCAGTTTATACGGGGGCGAGCAGTACTTC.

V is TRBV6-5 and J is TRBJ2-3; D is possibly TRBD1 or TRBD2 (5 bases each). The CDR3 extends over 13 amino acids. Germline CDR1 reads MNHEY; CDR2 reads SVGAGI. V was cut by 5 bases and J by 6 bases, with 12 bases left in between. CDR3 sequence (DNA): TGTGCCAGCAGTACGCCCGGGGCGGATACGCAGTATTTT. Its translation is CASSTPGADTQYF.

The rearrangement uses TRBV30 and TRBJ1-2, with TRBD1 matching over 8 bases. CDR1 and CDR2 from the germline V gene are GTSNPN and SVGIG (reference sequence). J gave up 4 bases and V 4 bases, and 11 bases lay outside the gene matches. The CDR3 spans 15 residues. This CDR3 reads CAWTSGQGELYGYTF. Here the CDR3 DNA reads TGTGCCTGGACTAGCGGACAGGGTGAACTCTATGGCTACACCTTC.

The chain joins TRBV27 to TRBJ1-1, with D unresolved. Trimming took off 2 bases at V and 3 bases at J, with 7 bases between the two ends. This CDR3 is 13 amino acids long. The V gene's germline CDR1 is MNHEY and CDR2 SMNVEV (reference sequence). The CDR3 DNA follows: TGTGCCAGCAGTTTAGAGGTAGACACTGAAGCTTTCTTT. Translated, it gives CASSLEVDTEAFF.

The chain has TRBV5-4 and TRBJ2-2; tentatively, D is TRBD2 (7 bases). This CDR3 comprises 15 residues. In germline, CDR1 is SGHNT, CDR2 YYREEE (reference sequence). Trimming removed 5 bases from V and 4 bases from J, with 15 bases in between. The CDR3 region is CASRLGGPSTGELFF. CDR3 sequence (DNA): TGTGCCAGCAGACTCGGGGGGCCGAGCACCGGGGAGCTGTTTTTT.

This clone was counted a single time. This chain connects TRBV12-2 to TRBJ1-2. TRBV12-2 has pseudogene status. CDR3 length: 17 residues. For the CDR3, the DNA is TGTGCAAGTCGCTTACACAAGGGAGAGCCAACTGACTATGGCTACACCTTC. Its translation: CASRLHKGEPTDYGYTF.

As concerns this clone: Other nucleotide sequences in the sample specify the same CDR3. The gene calls are TRBV5-1 and TRBJ2-3; D is uncertain. This CDR3 is 15 amino acids long. Trimming stripped 0 bases from V and 1 base from J, with 9 bases between. Germline CDR1 SGHRS, CDR2 YFSETQ. The CDR3 bases are TGCGCCAGCAGCTTGGGCCTACCTGGCACAGATACGCAGTATTTT. Its protein is CASSLGLPGTDTQYF.

J is TRBJ2-6 and V is TRBV9; D is ambiguous. Per germline, CDR1 SGDLS and CDR2 YYNGEE. The CDR3 length is 17 residues. Trimming took off 6 bases at V and 2 bases at J, with 18 bases between the two ends. Written as DNA, the CDR3 is TGTGCCAGCACAGGAGTTGGAGCCGTAACTGGGGCCAACGTCCTGACTTTC. Its protein product is CASTGVGAVTGANVLTF.

The V call is TRBV7-2, the J call TRBJ1-1; tentative D call: TRBD1 (6 bases). CDR1 and CDR2 (germline): SGHTA, FQGNSA. There are 14 residues in the CDR3. Trimming stripped 0 bases from V and 7 bases from J, with 12 bases between. This CDR3 is CASSLAQGMGEAFF. DNA of the CDR3: TGTGCCAGCAGCTTAGCGCAGGGGATGGGTGAAGCTTTCTTT.

This clone was seen once. The chain recombines TRBV4-2 with TRBJ2-1; the D is unclear. The CDR3 spans 13 residues. Germline CDR1 and CDR2: LGHNA and YNFKEQ. V was shortened by 4 bases and J by 5 bases, with 9 bases between the two germline ends. CDR3 amino acids: CASSPQVDNEQFF. The CDR3 nucleotides are TGTGCCAGCAGCCCGCAGGTGGACAATGAGCAGTTCTTC.

With respect to this clone: Distinct nucleotide sequences in the sample also encode this CDR3. V is TRBV5-1 and J is TRBJ2-3; D call uncertain. V gave up 4 bases and J gave up 2 bases, with 2 bases separating them. The V gene's germline CDR1 is SGHRS and CDR2 YFSETQ. The CDR3 has 11 residues. The CDR3 bases are TGCGCCAGCAGCCACACAGATACGCAGTATTTT. Residues: CASSHTDTQYF.

Concerning this clone: Other DNA variants within this sample encode the same CDR3. The chain is built from TRBV10-3 and TRBJ2-1; 7 positions agree with TRBD2. The CDR3 is 12 residues long. CDR1 is ENHRY and CDR2 is SYGVKD in the germline V gene. V was clipped by 4 bases and J by 8 bases; unmatched bases: 2. CDR3 amino acids: CAISVGGDEQFF. The DNA of the CDR3 is TGTGCCATCAGTGTGGGAGGGGATGAGCAGTTCTTC.

The rearrangement links TRBV7-2 to TRBJ2-3, with D perhaps given as TRBD1 or TRBD2 (5 bases each). Looked up from germline, CDR1 is SGHTA and CDR2 is FQGNSA. The CDR3 runs to 15 residues. V shed 7 bases and J shed 4 bases, with 18 bases lying between them. CDR3 amino acids: CASNPGASVADTQYF. The CDR3 coding sequence is TGTGCCAGCAACCCCGGGGCTAGTGTTGCAGATACGCAGTATTTT.

The J gene is TRBJ2-2, the V gene TRBV7-3, with 8 bases fitting TRBD1. This CDR3 spans 14 amino acids. Looked up from germline, CDR1 is SGHTA and CDR2 is FQGTGA. Trimming cost V 5 bases and J 6 bases; bases outside gene matches: 5. The CDR3 protein is CASSQQGVAGELFF. CDR3 bases: TGTGCCAGCAGCCAACAGGGGGTCGCCGGGGAGCTGTTTTTT.

This rearrangement joins TRBV9 to TRBJ2-3, with 10 bases identical to TRBD2. This CDR3 spans 15 amino acids. After removal of 4 bases from V and 4 bases from J, the junction contained 6 bases not matched to a gene. CDR1 is SGDLS and CDR2 is YYNGEE in the germline V gene. CDR3 region: CASSSSGGAPDTQYF. CDR3 sequence (DNA): TGTGCCAGCAGCTCGAGCGGGGGGGCCCCAGATACGCAGTATTTT.